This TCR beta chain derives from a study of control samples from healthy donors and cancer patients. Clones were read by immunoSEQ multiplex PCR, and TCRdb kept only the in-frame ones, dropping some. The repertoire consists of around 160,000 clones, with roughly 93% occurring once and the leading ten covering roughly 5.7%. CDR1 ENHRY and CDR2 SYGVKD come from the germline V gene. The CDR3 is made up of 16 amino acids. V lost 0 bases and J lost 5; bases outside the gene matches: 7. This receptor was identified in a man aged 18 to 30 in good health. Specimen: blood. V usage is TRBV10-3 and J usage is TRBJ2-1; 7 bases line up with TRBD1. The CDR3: CAISESTGLPNNEQFF. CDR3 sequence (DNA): TGTGCCATCAGTGAGTCGACAGGGCTACCCAACAATGAGCAGTTCTTC.